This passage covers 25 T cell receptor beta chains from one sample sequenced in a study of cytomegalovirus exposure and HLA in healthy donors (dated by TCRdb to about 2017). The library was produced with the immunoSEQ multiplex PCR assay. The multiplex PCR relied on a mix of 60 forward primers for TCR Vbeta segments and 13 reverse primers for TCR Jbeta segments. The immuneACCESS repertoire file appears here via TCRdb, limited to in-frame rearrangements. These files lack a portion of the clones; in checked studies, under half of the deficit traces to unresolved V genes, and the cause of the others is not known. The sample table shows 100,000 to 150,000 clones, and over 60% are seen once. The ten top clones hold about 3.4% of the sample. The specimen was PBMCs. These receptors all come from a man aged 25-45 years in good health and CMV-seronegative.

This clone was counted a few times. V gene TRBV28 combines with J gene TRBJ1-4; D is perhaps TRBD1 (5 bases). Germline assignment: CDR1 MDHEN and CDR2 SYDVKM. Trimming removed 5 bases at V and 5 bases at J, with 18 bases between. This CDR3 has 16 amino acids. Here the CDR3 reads CASSPVVGAANEKLFF. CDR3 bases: TGTGCCAGCAGTCCGGTTGTAGGGGCAGCAAATGAAAAACTGTTTTTT.

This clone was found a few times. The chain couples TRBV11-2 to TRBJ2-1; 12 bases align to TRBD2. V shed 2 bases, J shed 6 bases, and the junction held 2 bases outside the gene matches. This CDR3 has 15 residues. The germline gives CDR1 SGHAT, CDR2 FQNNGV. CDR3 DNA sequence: TGTGCCAGCAGCTTATCTAGCGGGGGGGCCAATGAGCAGTTCTTC. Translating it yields CASSLSSGGANEQFF.

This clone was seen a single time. The CDR3 sequence: CASSLGGRGETQYF. CDR3 nucleotide sequence: TGTGCCAGCAGCTTAGGTGGGAGGGGTGAGACCCAGTACTTC. The chain employs TRBV7-2 and TRBJ2-5, with 7 bases matching TRBD2. The CDR3 covers 14 residues. The V gene's germline CDR1 is SGHTA and CDR2 FQGNSA. V gave up 1 base and J gave up 5 bases; unmatched junction bases: 4.

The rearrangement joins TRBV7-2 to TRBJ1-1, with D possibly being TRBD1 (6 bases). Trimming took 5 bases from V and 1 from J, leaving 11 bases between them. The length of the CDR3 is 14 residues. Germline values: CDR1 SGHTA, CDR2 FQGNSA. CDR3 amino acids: CASSGRGGNTEAFF. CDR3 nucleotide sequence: TGTGCCAGCAGCGGGAGGGGGGGGAACACTGAAGCTTTCTTT.

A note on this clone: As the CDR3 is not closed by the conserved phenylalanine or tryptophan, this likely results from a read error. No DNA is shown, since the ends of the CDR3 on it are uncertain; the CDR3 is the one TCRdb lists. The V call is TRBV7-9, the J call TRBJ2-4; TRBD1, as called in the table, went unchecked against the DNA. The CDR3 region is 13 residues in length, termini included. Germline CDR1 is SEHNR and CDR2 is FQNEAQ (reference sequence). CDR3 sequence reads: CASSSEDRLSEFS.

CDR3 bases: TGTGCCAGCAGTGAGCGCGACAGGCAGAAAGAAATTGCAACTAATGAAAAACTGTTTTTT. This encodes CASSERDRQKEIATNEKLFF. The rearrangement joins TRBV6-4 to TRBJ1-4; the D gene is possibly TRBD1 (6 bases). CDR1 and CDR2 from the germline V gene are MRHNA and SNTAGT. CDR3 size: 20 residues. Trimming left V 3 bases short and J 0 bases short, with 23 bases between.

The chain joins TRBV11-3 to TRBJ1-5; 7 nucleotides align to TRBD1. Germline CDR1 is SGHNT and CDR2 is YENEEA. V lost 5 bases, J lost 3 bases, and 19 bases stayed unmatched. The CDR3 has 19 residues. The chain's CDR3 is CASSLRDSLTSRVNQPQHF. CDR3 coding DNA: TGTGCCAGCAGCCTCCGGGACAGCCTTACCTCTAGAGTCAATCAGCCCCAGCATTTT.

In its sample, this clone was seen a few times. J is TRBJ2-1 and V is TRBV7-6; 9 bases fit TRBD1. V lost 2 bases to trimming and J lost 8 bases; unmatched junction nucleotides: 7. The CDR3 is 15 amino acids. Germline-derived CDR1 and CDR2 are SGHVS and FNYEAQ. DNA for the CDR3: TGTGCCAGCAGCTTAAACAGGGGGCCTTACGATGAGCAGTTCTTC. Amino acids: CASSLNRGPYDEQFF.

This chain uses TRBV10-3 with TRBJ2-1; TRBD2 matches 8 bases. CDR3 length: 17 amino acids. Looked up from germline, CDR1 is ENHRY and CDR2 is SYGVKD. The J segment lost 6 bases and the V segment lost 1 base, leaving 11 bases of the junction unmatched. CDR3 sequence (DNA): TGTGCCATCAGTGAGTGGTCTAGCGGGCTGGGGGGCAATGAGCAGTTCTTC. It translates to CAISEWSSGLGGNEQFF.

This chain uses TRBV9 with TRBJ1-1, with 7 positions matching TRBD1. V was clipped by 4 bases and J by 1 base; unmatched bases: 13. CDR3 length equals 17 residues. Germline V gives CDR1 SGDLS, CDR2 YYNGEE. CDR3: CASSPPRGASRNTEAFF. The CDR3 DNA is TGTGCCAGCAGCCCCCCCAGGGGGGCGTCGAGGAACACTGAAGCTTTCTTT.

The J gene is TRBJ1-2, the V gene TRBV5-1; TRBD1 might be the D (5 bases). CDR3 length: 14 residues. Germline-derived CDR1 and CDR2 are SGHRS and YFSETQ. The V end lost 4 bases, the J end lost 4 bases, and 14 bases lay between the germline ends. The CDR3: CASSVTTASYGYTF. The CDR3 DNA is TGCGCCAGCAGCGTAACGACAGCGAGCTATGGCTACACCTTC.

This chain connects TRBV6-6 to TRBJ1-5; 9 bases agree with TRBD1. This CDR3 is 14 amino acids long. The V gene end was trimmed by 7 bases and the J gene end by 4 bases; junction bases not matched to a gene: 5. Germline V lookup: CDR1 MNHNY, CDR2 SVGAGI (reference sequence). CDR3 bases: TGTGCCAGCATCGGACAGGGGCTAAATCAGCCCCAGCATTTT. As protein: CASIGQGLNQPQHF.

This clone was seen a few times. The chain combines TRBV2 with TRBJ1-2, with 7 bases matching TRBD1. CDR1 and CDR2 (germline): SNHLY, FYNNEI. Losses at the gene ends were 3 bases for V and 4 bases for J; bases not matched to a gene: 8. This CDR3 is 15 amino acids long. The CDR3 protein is CASSDPTGLSYGYTF. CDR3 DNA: TGTGCCAGCAGTGACCCGACAGGGTTGAGCTATGGCTACACCTTC.

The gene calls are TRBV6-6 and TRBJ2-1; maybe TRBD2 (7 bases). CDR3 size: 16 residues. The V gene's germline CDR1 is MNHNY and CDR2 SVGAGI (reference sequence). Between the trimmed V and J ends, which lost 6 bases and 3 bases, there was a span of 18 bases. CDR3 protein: CASSDRGAGSYNEQFF. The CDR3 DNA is TGTGCCAGCAGCGACCGGGGGGCAGGGAGCTACAATGAGCAGTTCTTC.

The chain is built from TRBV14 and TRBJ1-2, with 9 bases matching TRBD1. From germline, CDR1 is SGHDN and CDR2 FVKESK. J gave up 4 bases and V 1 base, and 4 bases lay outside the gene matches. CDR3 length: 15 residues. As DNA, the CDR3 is TGTGCCAGCAGCCAAGGGGGACAGGGCGTCTATGGCTACACCTTC. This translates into CASSQGGQGVYGYTF.

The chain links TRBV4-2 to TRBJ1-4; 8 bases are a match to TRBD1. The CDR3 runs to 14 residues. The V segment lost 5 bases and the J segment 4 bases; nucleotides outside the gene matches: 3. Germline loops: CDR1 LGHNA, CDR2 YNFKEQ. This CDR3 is CASSKGQDNEKLFF. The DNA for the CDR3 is TGTGCCAGCAGCAAGGGACAGGATAATGAAAAACTGTTTTTT.

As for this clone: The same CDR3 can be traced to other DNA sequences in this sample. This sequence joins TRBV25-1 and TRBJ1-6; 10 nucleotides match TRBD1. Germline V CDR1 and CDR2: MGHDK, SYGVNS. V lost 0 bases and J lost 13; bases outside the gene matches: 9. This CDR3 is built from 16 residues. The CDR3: CASSEYGTGEGSPLHF. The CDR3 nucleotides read TGTGCCAGCAGTGAATACGGGACAGGGGAAGGTTCGCCCCTCCACTTT.

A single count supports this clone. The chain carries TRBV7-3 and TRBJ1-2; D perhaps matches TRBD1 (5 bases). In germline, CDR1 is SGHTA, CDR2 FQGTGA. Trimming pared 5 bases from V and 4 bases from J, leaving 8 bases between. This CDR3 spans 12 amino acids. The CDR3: CASSADSYGYTF. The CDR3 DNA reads TGTGCCAGCAGCGCCGACAGCTATGGCTACACCTTC.

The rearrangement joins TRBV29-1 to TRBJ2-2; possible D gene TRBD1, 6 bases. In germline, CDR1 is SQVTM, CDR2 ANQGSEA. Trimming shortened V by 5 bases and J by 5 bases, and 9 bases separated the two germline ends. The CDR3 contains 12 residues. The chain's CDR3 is CSVQRGTGELFF. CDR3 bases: TGCAGCGTTCAAAGGGGGACCGGGGAGCTGTTTTTT.

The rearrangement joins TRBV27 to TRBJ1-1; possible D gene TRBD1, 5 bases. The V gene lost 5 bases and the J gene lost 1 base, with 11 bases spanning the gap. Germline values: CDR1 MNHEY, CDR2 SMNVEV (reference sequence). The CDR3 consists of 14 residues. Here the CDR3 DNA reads TGTGCCAGCAGTACCCAGGGAGGGAACACTGAAGCTTTCTTT. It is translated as CASSTQGGNTEAFF.

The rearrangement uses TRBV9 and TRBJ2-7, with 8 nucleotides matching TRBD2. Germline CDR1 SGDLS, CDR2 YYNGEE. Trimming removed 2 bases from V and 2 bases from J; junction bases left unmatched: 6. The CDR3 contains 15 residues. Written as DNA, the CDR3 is TGTGCCAGCAGCGTTGCGGGGGGAGGAACCTACGAGCAGTACTTC. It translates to CASSVAGGGTYEQYF.

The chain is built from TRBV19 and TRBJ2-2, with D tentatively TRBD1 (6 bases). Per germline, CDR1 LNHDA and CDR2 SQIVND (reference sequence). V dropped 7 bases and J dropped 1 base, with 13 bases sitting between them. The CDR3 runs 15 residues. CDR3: CASTLGQLNTGELFF. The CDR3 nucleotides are TGTGCCAGTACCCTTGGACAGTTGAACACCGGGGAGCTGTTTTTT. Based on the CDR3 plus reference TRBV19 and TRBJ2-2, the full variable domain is DGGITQSPKYLFRKEGQNVTLSCEQNLNHDAMYWYRQDPGQGLRLIYYSQIVNDFQKGDIAEGYSVSREKKESFPLTVTSAQKNPTAFYLCASTLGQLNTGELFFGEGSRLTVL.

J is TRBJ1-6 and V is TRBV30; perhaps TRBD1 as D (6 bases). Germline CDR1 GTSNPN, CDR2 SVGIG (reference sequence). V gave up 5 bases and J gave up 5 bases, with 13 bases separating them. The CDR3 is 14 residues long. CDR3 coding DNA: TGTGCCTGGGGACAGAACCTTAATAATTCACCCCTCCACTTT. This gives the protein CAWGQNLNNSPLHF.

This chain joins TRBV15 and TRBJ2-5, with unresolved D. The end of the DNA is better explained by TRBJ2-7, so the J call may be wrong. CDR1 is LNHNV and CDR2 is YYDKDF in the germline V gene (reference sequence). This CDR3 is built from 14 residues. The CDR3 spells CATSSTLSSYEQYF. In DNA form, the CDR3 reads TGTGCCACCAGCAGCACGTTGAGCTCCTACGAGCAGTACTTC.

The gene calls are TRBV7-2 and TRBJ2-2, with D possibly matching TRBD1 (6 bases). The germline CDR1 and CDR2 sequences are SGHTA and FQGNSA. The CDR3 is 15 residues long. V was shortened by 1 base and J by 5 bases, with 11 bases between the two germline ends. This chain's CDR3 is CASSLDRVPTGELFF. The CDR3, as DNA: TGTGCCAGCAGCTTAGACAGGGTACCGACCGGGGAGCTGTTTTTT.